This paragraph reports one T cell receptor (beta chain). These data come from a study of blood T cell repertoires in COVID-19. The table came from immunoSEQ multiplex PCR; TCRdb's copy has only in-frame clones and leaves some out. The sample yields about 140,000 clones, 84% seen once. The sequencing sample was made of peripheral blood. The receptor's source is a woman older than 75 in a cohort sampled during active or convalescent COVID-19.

CDR3 loop: CASSYSYGQNTEAFF. CDR3 DNA: TGTGCCAGCAGTTACTCATATGGACAGAACACTGAAGCTTTCTTT. The chain combines TRBV6-5 with TRBJ1-1, with D perhaps matching TRBD1 (5 bases). Germline V gene sequence: CDR1 MNHEY, CDR2 SVGAGI. This CDR3 contains 15 residues. The germline V and J ends were trimmed by 0 bases and 1 base, with 9 bases remaining between them.